This entry features one T cell receptor beta chain sequence. This specimen belongs to a study of CD8 T cells in Susac syndrome. The CDR3 extends over 13 amino acids. V lost 2 bases, J lost 1 base, and 5 bases lay in between. Looked up from germline, CDR1 is LNHDA and CDR2 is SQIVND (reference sequence). Reverse transcription of 0.5 to 1 ug RNA was performed with random hexamers. TCR beta CDR3 was amplified by immunoSEQ covering 54 Vbeta and 13 Jbeta. TCRdb analysed the immunoSEQ multiplex PCR reads with MiXCR anew, one entry per CDR3 protein. The repertoire holds approximately 160,000 distinct CDR3 sequences, with about 90% as singletons.

This clonotype originated in a human donor in good health. Sequenced input: CD4+ T cells from PBMCs. The rearrangement links TRBV19 to TRBJ2-5; D gene uncertain. CDR3 DNA sequence: TGTGCCAGTAGTATACAGGTCCAAGAGACCCAGTACTTC. This codes for CASSIQVQETQYF.